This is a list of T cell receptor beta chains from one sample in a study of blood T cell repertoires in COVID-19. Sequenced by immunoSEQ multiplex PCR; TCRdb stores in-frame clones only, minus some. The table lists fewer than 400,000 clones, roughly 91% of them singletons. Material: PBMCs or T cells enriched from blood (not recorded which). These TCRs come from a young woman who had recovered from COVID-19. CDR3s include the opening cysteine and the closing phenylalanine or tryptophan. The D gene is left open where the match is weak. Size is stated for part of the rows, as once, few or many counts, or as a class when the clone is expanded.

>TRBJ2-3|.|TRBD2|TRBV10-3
CATSSGRWTDTQYF
TGTGCCACCTCTAGCGGGAGGTGGACAGATACGCAGTATTTT
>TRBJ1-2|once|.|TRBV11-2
CASSLGGLGYTF
TGTGCCAGCAGCTTAGGGGGGCTGGGCTACACCTTC
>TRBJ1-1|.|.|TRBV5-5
CASSRAGLTEAFF
TGTGCCAGCAGCCGCGCAGGGCTCACTGAAGCTTTCTTT
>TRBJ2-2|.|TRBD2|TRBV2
CASRAGTWGGTGELFF
TGTGCCAGCAGGGCCGGGACCTGGGGGGGCACCGGGGAGCTGTTTTTT
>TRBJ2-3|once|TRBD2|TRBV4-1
CASSQGLAGGSSIKSTDTQYF
TGCGCCAGCAGCCAAGGCCTAGCGGGAGGGTCGTCAATTAAGAGCACAGATACGCAGTATTTT
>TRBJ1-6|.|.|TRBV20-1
CSASSPVRSPLHF
TGCAGTGCTAGTAGCCCTGTGCGCTCACCCCTCCACTTT
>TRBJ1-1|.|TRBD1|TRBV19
CASSIDGTGPEAFF
TGTGCCAGTAGTATAGATGGGACAGGGCCTGAAGCTTTCTTT
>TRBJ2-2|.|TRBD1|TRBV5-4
CASSPGRTGRNTGELFF
TGTGCCAGCAGCCCCGGACGGACAGGGCGCAACACCGGGGAGCTGTTTTTT
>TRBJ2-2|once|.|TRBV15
CATSRGLAQSGELFF
TGTGCCACCAGCAGAGGACTTGCACAATCCGGGGAGCTGTTTTTT
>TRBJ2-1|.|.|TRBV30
CAWSVAGRYNEQFF
TGTGCCTGGAGTGTGGCGGGACGCTACAATGAGCAGTTCTTC
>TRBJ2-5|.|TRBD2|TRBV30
CARASGLAGAETQYF
TGTGCCAGAGCCTCGGGACTAGCGGGGGCGGAGACCCAGTACTTC
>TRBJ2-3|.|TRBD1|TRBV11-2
CAGQGVGTDTQYF
TGTGCGGGACAGGGGGTGGGCACAGATACGCAGTATTTT
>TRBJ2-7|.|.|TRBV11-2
CASSWGPGNEQYF
TGTGCCAGCAGCTGGGGGCCAGGGAACGAGCAGTACTTC
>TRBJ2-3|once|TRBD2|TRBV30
CAWNSVAGGTDTQYF
TGTGCCTGGAACAGCGTAGCGGGGGGCACAGATACGCAGTATTTT
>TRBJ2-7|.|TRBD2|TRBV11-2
CASRVPREGLNEQYF
TGTGCCAGCCGAGTCCCACGGGAGGGCCTCAACGAGCAGTACTTC
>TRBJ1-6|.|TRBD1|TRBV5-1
CASSPGQEDSPLHF
TGCGCCAGCAGCCCCGGACAGGAGGATTCACCCCTCCACTTT
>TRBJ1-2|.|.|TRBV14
CASSPLGGFGGYTF
TGTGCCAGCAGCCCCCTGGGGGGGTTTGGTGGCTACACCTTC
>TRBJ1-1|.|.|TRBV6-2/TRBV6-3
CASSYPMEGVGNTEAFF
TGTGCCAGCAGTTACCCTATGGAGGGAGTCGGGAACACTGAAGCTTTCTTT
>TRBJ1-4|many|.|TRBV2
CASSETGSNEKLFF
TGTGCCAGCAGTGAGACAGGCAGCAATGAAAAACTGTTTTTT
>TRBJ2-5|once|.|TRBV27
CASSPLVWRLYF
TGTGCCAGCAGTCCCTTGGTTTGGAGACTGTACTTC
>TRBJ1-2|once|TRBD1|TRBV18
CASSLQGDYGYTF
TGTGCCAGCTCACTACAGGGGGACTATGGCTACACCTTC
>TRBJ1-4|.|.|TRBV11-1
CASSESPGSNEKLFF
TGTGCCAGCAGCGAATCGCCAGGGTCCAATGAAAAACTGTTTTTT
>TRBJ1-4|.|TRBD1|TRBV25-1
CASRDRESEKLFF
TGTGCCAGCAGGGACAGGGAAAGTGAAAAACTGTTTTTT
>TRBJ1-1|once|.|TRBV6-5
CASISTWGGTEAFF
TGTGCCAGCATCTCAACTTGGGGAGGCACTGAAGCTTTCTTT
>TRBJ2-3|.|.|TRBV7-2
CASSLSGFTDTQYF
TGTGCCAGCAGCTTAAGCGGCTTCACAGATACGCAGTATTTT
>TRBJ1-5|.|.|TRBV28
CASSPGTGQPQHF
TGTGCCAGCAGTCCTGGGACTGGTCAGCCCCAGCATTTT
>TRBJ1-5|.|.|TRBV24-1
CATSGGGVGSNQPQHF
TGTGCCACCAGTGGGGGGGGCGTTGGTAGCAATCAGCCCCAGCATTTT
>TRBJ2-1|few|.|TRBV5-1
CASSLGHPTYEQFF
TGCGCCAGCAGCTTAGGACATCCTACCTATGAGCAGTTCTTC
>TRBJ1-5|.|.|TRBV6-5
CASTDPGEYPQHF
TGTGCCAGCACGGACCCAGGGGAATATCCCCAGCATTTT
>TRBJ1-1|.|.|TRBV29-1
CSAIQGNTEAFF
TGCAGCGCCATACAGGGGAACACTGAAGCTTTCTTT
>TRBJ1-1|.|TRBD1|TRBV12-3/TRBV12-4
CASSPQGAEAFF
TGTGCCAGCAGTCCACAGGGGGCTGAAGCTTTCTTT
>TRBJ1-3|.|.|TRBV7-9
CASSFQGFSGNTIYF
TGTGCCAGCAGCTTTCAGGGTTTCTCTGGAAACACCATATATTTT
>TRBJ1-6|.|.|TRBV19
CASRGDSPLHF
TGTGCCAGTAGGGGAGATTCACCCCTCCACTTT
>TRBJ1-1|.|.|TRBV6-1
CASSERRTVAWTEAFF
TGTGCCAGCAGTGAACGGAGGACAGTAGCTTGGACTGAAGCTTTCTTT
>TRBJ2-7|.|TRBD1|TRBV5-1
CASSRRDDRANYEQYF
TGCGCCAGCAGCCGAAGAGACGACAGGGCTAACTACGAGCAGTACTTC
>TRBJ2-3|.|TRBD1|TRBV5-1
CASNRDSASTDTQYF
TGCGCCAGCAACCGGGACAGCGCTAGCACAGATACGCAGTATTTT
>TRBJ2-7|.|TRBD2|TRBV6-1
CASSAASGIIYEQYF
TGTGCCAGCAGTGCAGCTAGCGGGATAATCTACGAGCAGTACTTC